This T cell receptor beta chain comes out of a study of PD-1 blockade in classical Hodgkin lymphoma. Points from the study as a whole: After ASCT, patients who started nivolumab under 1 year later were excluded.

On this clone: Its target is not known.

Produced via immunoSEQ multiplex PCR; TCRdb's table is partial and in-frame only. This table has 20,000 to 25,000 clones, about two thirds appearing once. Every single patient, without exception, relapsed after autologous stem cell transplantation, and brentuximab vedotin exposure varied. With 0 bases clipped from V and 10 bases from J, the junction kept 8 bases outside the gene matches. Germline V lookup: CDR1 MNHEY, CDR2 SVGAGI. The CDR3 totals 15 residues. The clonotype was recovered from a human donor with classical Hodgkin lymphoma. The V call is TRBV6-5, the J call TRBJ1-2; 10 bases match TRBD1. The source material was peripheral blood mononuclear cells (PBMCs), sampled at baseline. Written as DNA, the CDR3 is TGTGCCAGCAGTTACTCACCGACAGGGGGCAGCTCCTACACCTTC. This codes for CASSYSPTGGSSYTF.